Listed here are 18 T cell receptor beta chains from one sample, sequenced in a study of Graves' ophthalmopathy and Graves' hyperthyroidism. RNA served as the template for amplifying TCR beta CDR3 regions. The workflow started with a first-round RT-PCR run with HTBI primers and then moved on to a second-round multiplex PCR. TCRdb itself ran the multiplex PCR reads through MiXCR, one entry per CDR3 protein. The sample comprises hundreds of thousands of distinct CDR3 sequences, approximately 15% of which are singletons, and about 9.4% rests with the top ten. The sample comprised blood. Receptor source: a woman in her twenties or thirties with Graves' ophthalmopathy.

Many counts were recorded for this clonotype. CDR3 nucleotide sequence: TGCGCCAGCAGCAACCCTCGGGGAACAGGGGATGTCAATGAGCAGTTCTTC. This codes for CASSNPRGTGDVNEQFF. The chain is built from TRBV5-1 and TRBJ2-1, with 7 bases that match TRBD1. The CDR3 extends over 17 amino acids. Trimming removed 4 bases from V and 6 bases from J; junction bases left unmatched: 16. Germline V gene lookup returns CDR1 SGHRS and CDR2 YFSETQ.

This clonotype was seen repeatedly, ten times or more. This chain links TRBV24-1 with TRBJ1-5, with a weak D call TRBD1 (5 bases). The CDR3 loop spans 15 amino acids. Trimming removed 5 bases at V and 4 bases at J, with 14 bases between. In germline, CDR1 is KGHDR, CDR2 SFDVKD. The CDR3 spells CATSASGQTNQPQHF. DNA for the CDR3: TGTGCCACCAGTGCCTCGGGGCAGACTAATCAGCCCCAGCATTTT.

This clonotype has a handful of counts. The chain is built from TRBV11-2 and TRBJ1-1; D not resolved. CDR1 and CDR2 (germline): SGHAT, FQNNGV. This CDR3 comprises 16 residues. The germline V and J ends were trimmed by 0 bases and 1 base, with 12 bases remaining between them. The CDR3, as DNA: TGTGCCAGCAGCTTAGAGCTCAGAGGAGCGAACACTGAAGCTTTCTTT. Its protein product is CASSLELRGANTEAFF.

At least ten counts were recorded for this clonotype. The rearrangement uses TRBV6-5 and TRBJ2-2, with TRBD1 matching over 8 bases. The CDR3 contains 15 residues. Germline V gene sequence: CDR1 MNHEY, CDR2 SVGAGI. The V gene end was trimmed by 5 bases and the J gene end by 1 base; junction bases not matched to a gene: 3. This chain's CDR3 is CASSNGQGNTGELFF. The CDR3, as DNA: TGTGCCAGCAGTAACGGACAGGGGAACACCGGGGAGCTGTTTTTT.

V is TRBV18 and J is TRBJ1-2, with 9 nucleotides matching TRBD1. This CDR3 region has 17 residues. Germline V gene sequence: CDR1 KGHSH, CDR2 LQKENI. The trim removed 3 bases at V and 3 bases at J, leaving 11 bases unmatched. In nucleotides, the CDR3 is TGTGCCAGCTCACCTTCCGGGACAGGGTGGAGCCACTATGGCTACACCTTC. Protein sequence: CASSPSGTGWSHYGYTF. The entire variable domain, with the rest obtained from reference TRBV18 and TRBJ1-2, is as follows: NAGVMQNPRHLVRRRGQEARLRCSPMKGHSHVYWYRQLPEEGLKFMVYLQKENIIDESGMPKERFSAEFPKEGPSILRIQQVVRGDSAAYFCASSPSGTGWSHYGYTFGSGTRLTVV.

A single count supports this clonotype. The chain uses TRBV28 and TRBJ2-7; TRBD1 is a possible D gene (6 bases). This CDR3 contains 15 residues. Germline loops: CDR1 MDHEN, CDR2 SYDVKM. With 5 bases removed from V and 3 bases from J, the gap between germline ends came to 17 bases. The CDR3 nucleotides read TGTGCCAGCAGTGACTCTCAGGGGCCGGACTACGAGCAGTACTTC. Translated, it gives CASSDSQGPDYEQYF.

The chain links TRBV6-2 or TRBV6-3 to TRBJ2-7; TRBD2 matches at 13 bases. The CDR3 is 17 amino acids. The V and J ends lost 6 bases and 4 bases, in that order; junction bases with no gene match: 12. Germline V CDR1 and CDR2: MNHEY, SVGEGT. The DNA for the CDR3 is TGTGCCAGCAGCCCCGGGACTAGCGGGATCGAGAGATACGAGCAGTACTTC. This codes for CASSPGTSGIERYEQYF.

Many counts were recorded for this clonotype. V is TRBV30 and J is TRBJ1-3; D gene unclear. This CDR3 has 17 residues. With 4 bases removed from V and 0 bases from J, the gap between germline ends came to 19 bases. Per the germline V gene, CDR1 is GTSNPN and CDR2 is SVGIG (reference sequence). CDR3: CAWTRRATSYSGNTIYF. The CDR3 DNA reads as TGTGCCTGGACCCGTCGGGCCACCAGTTACTCTGGAAACACCATATATTTT.

This clonotype came up many times. This rearrangement joins TRBV6-5 to TRBJ1-1; possibly TRBD1 for D (5 bases). CDR3 length: 16 amino acids. V dropped 9 bases and J dropped 0 bases, with 20 bases sitting between them. The germline V gene encodes CDR1 MNHEY and CDR2 SVGAGI. CDR3 loop: CASSPIGRGLNTEAFF. CDR3 sequence (DNA): TGTGCCAGTTCCCCAATAGGGAGGGGCCTGAACACTGAAGCTTTCTTT.

Many counts were recorded for this clonotype. The V and J genes are TRBV19 and TRBJ1-1, with D unresolved. The germline V gene has CDR1 LNHDA and CDR2 SQIVND (reference sequence). CDR3 size: 14 residues. Trimming took 7 bases from V and 1 from J, leaving 13 bases between them. The CDR3 DNA sequence: TGTGCCAGTACCTCCTGGGGAGGGAACACTGAAGCTTTCTTT. Encoded protein: CASTSWGGNTEAFF.

This clonotype was counted between two and nine times. DNA for the CDR3: TGTGCCAGCCAAATGCAACAGGGGTTAAGCTACGAGCAGTACTTC. The encoded protein is CASQMQQGLSYEQYF. The gene calls are TRBV6-1 and TRBJ2-7; 7 bases are shared with TRBD1. The CDR3 sequence is 15 residues long. Germline CDR1 reads MNHNS; CDR2 reads SASEGT. V lost 8 bases to trimming and J lost 3 bases; unmatched junction nucleotides: 13.

The chain couples TRBV20-1 to TRBJ1-6, with D perhaps TRBD1 (5 bases). The CDR3 is 15 residues long. Between the trimmed V and J ends, which lost 4 bases and 10 bases, there was a span of 20 bases. The germline CDR1 and CDR2 sequences are DFQATT and SNEGSKA (reference sequence). The CDR3 protein is CSAKNPGGVGSPLHF. For the CDR3, the DNA is TGCAGTGCTAAAAACCCCGGGGGAGTTGGCTCACCCCTCCACTTT.

This sequence joins TRBV6-2 or TRBV6-3 and TRBJ2-5; no clear D. The germline V and J ends were trimmed by 0 bases and 0 bases, with 8 bases remaining between them. Germline CDR1 reads MNHEY; CDR2 reads SVGEGT. The CDR3 covers 15 residues. CDR3 loop: CASSYSSAHQETQYF. CDR3 DNA: TGTGCCAGCAGTTACTCAAGTGCACACCAAGAGACCCAGTACTTC.

CDR3: CASRRVGASAFF. For the CDR3, the DNA is TGTGCCAGTCGGCGTGTCGGGGCATCAGCTTTCTTT. This sequence joins TRBV19 and TRBJ1-1; possible D gene TRBD1, 5 bases. Germline V gene sequence: CDR1 LNHDA, CDR2 SQIVND (reference sequence). V was trimmed by 8 bases and J by 10 bases, leaving 17 bases between them. This CDR3 region has 12 residues.

This clonotype has ten or more counts. The chain couples TRBV11-2 to TRBJ2-5; D call uncertain. The V gene lost 1 base and the J gene lost 3 bases, with 6 bases spanning the gap. Germline-derived CDR1 and CDR2 are SGHAT and FQNNGV. This CDR3 region has 13 residues. Here the CDR3 reads CASSLGEKETQYF. The CDR3 nucleotides read TGTGCCAGCAGCTTAGGAGAAAAAGAGACCCAGTACTTC. Complete variable domain (other parts from reference TRBV11-2 and TRBJ2-5): EAGVAQSPRYKIIEKRQSVAFWCNPISGHATLYWYQQILGQGPKLLIQFQNNGVVDDSQLPKDRFSAERLKGVDSTLKIQPAKLEDSAVYLCASSLGEKETQYFGPGTRLLVL.

The chain is built from TRBV6-1 and TRBJ2-1; TRBD2 agrees at 12 bases. The CDR3 runs 15 residues. V gave up 8 bases and J gave up 13 bases; unmatched junction bases: 15. CDR1 and CDR2 (germline): MNHNS, SASEGT. The CDR3 loop reads CASQRASGGAGRQFF. The CDR3 nucleotides read TGTGCCAGCCAGCGGGCTAGCGGGGGGGCGGGTAGACAGTTCTTC.

Ten or more counts support this clonotype. The chain combines TRBV20-1 with TRBJ1-2, with 9 positions matching TRBD1. The CDR3 is 16 amino acids. Per the germline V gene, CDR1 is DFQATT and CDR2 is SNEGSKA (reference sequence). V shed 4 bases and J 3 bases; nucleotides not matched to a gene: 12. The chain's CDR3 is CSATHWIRDRDYGYTF. CDR3 nucleotides: TGCAGTGCTACCCATTGGATCCGGGACAGGGACTATGGCTACACCTTC.

This clonotype appeared many times. The DNA of the CDR3 is TGTGCCACCAGCAAGGGGCCAGGACAGCAAGAGACCCAGTACTTC. Protein: CATSKGPGQQETQYF. The chain combines TRBV15 with TRBJ2-5; D is perhaps TRBD1 (6 bases). V lost 4 bases to trimming and J lost 2 bases, with 14 bases between them. Germline-derived CDR1 and CDR2 are LNHNV and YYDKDF (reference sequence). The CDR3 extends over 15 amino acids.